A single sample is the source of the 19 T cell receptor beta chains below, sequenced in a study of memory CD4+ T cells and cytomegalovirus serostatus. Single viable CD3+CD4+CD8-CD45RO+ cells were sorted as the memory CD4+ T cells. Generated by immunoSEQ multiplex PCR, the TCRdb table keeps only in-frame clones and is missing some. The sample lists about 58,000 clones, roughly 85% occurring once. Input material: memory CD4+ T cells from blood. The receptors originated from an adult in good health and CMV-seronegative. Some clones in this sample may be carry-over from other donors' samples.

The V call is TRBV2, the J call TRBJ2-4; TRBD2 aligns across 15 bases. The CDR3 length is 19 residues. V lost 7 bases, J lost 4 bases, and 14 bases stayed unmatched. Germline lookup yields CDR1 SNHLY and CDR2 FYNNEI. The CDR3 nucleotides read TGTGCCAGCAACGGGGGACTAGCGGGAGGTCGGGTAGCTAAAAACATTCAGTACTTC. It yields the protein CASNGGLAGGRVAKNIQYF.

The chain uses TRBV5-8 and TRBJ1-3, with unresolved D. From germline, CDR1 is SGHTS and CDR2 YDEGEE. CDR3 length: 15 amino acids. V was shortened by 6 bases and J by 2 bases, with 15 bases between the two germline ends. This CDR3 reads CASTPLGIAGNTIYF. CDR3 nucleotide sequence: TGTGCCAGCACCCCCCTGGGGATAGCTGGAAACACCATATATTTT.

J is TRBJ2-7 and V is TRBV5-1, with D perhaps being TRBD1 or TRBD2 (5 bases each). Trimming took 4 bases from V and 2 from J, leaving 16 bases between them. The CDR3 runs 15 residues. From germline, CDR1 is SGHRS and CDR2 YFSETQ. CDR3 amino acids: CASSPEPGTPYEQYF. The CDR3 DNA reads as TGCGCCAGCAGCCCGGAGCCAGGGACCCCCTACGAGCAGTACTTC.

The chain employs TRBV7-2 and TRBJ1-5; D uncertain. The germline CDR1 and CDR2 sequences are SGHTA and FQGNSA. V dropped 5 bases and J dropped 4 bases, with 18 bases sitting between them. This CDR3 spans 16 amino acids. The CDR3 DNA reads as TGTGCCAGCAGCCCCTCTCAGACGGGGAAGAATCAGCCCCAGCATTTT. This sequence encodes CASSPSQTGKNQPQHF.

The rearrangement uses TRBV19 and TRBJ2-3; 11 bases fit TRBD1. The CDR3 is made up of 16 amino acids. Looked up from germline, CDR1 is LNHDA and CDR2 is SQIVND (reference sequence). Trimming removed 4 bases from V and 5 bases from J; junction bases left unmatched: 8. The CDR3 region is CASSTRDRGAIDTQYF. The CDR3 DNA is TGTGCCAGTAGTACCCGGGACAGGGGGGCGATAGATACGCAGTATTTT.

This chain uses TRBV20-1 with TRBJ1-3; D unresolved. There are 11 residues in the CDR3. The V and J ends lost 6 bases and 4 bases respectively, with 7 bases between them. The V gene's germline CDR1 is DFQATT and CDR2 SNEGSKA (reference sequence). CDR3 amino acids: CSAWVGNTIYF. CDR3 sequence (DNA): TGCAGTGCCTGGGTCGGAAACACCATATATTTT.

This chain connects TRBV7-2 to TRBJ2-7; TRBD1 is a possible D gene (6 bases). Germline loops: CDR1 SGHTA, CDR2 FQGNSA. Trimming left V 5 bases short and J 0 bases short, with 14 bases between. This CDR3 comprises 15 residues. The CDR3, as DNA: TGTGCCAGCAGCCGAAGGGGGACGGTCTCCTACGAGCAGTACTTC. Its translation is CASSRRGTVSYEQYF. The full variable domain, in which reference TRBV7-2 and TRBJ2-7 provide the parts outside the CDR3, is GAGVSQSPSNKVTEKGKDVELRCDPISGHTALYWYRQSLGQGLEFLIYFQGNSAPDKSGLPSDRFSAERTGGSVSTLTIQRTQQEDSAVYLCASSRRGTVSYEQYFGPGTRLTVT.

This clone showed up just once. The CDR3 reads CAISGGRTADGETQYF. CDR3 coding DNA: TGTGCCATCAGTGGGGGGCGGACAGCCGACGGAGAGACCCAGTACTTC. This chain connects TRBV10-3 to TRBJ2-5, with a tentative D call TRBD1 (6 bases). This CDR3 comprises 16 residues. V dropped 4 bases and J dropped 4 bases, with 19 bases sitting between them. CDR1 and CDR2 (germline): ENHRY, SYGVKD.

V usage is TRBV6-1 and J usage is TRBJ1-5; 8 bases fit TRBD1. Germline CDR1 and CDR2: MNHNS and SASEGT. The V segment lost 4 bases and the J segment 2 bases; nucleotides outside the gene matches: 4. The CDR3 covers 15 residues. The CDR3 DNA is TGTGCCAGCAGTGCAGGACAGGGTGGCAATCAGCCCCAGCATTTT. Its protein is CASSAGQGGNQPQHF.

The V and J genes are TRBV9 and TRBJ2-2; TRBD1 matches 8 bases. The CDR3 loop spans 17 amino acids. The germline V gene encodes CDR1 SGDLS and CDR2 YYNGEE. The V gene end was trimmed by 4 bases and the J gene end by 0 bases; junction bases not matched to a gene: 8. The CDR3 bases are TGTGCCAGCAGCCCCGCAGGGGGCCCATCGAACACCGGGGAGCTGTTTTTT. This sequence encodes CASSPAGGPSNTGELFF.

V and J are TRBV9 and TRBJ2-5; 9 nucleotides match TRBD2. The CDR3 has 15 amino acids. The germline gives CDR1 SGDLS, CDR2 YYNGEE. V dropped 3 bases and J dropped 0; count of bases not matched to a gene: 3. The CDR3 nucleotides read TGTGCCAGCAGCGAGACTAGCGGTCACCAAGAGACCCAGTACTTC. It translates to CASSETSGHQETQYF.

Details on this clone: Other DNA sequences within the sample encode an identical CDR3. The rearrangement joins TRBV4-3 to TRBJ1-4; D is ambiguous. Trimming left V 0 bases short and J 0 bases short, with 11 bases between. The CDR3 is 17 residues long. Germline V CDR1 and CDR2: LGHNA, YSLEER. The CDR3 region has the DNA TGCGCCAGCAGCCAAGATCCCCGACTTGCAACTAATGAAAAACTGTTTTTT. It translates to CASSQDPRLATNEKLFF.

By proportion, this clone is medium-sized. J is TRBJ1-6 and V is TRBV7-3, with D hard to call. The CDR3 loop spans 15 amino acids. Germline V gene data show CDR1 as SGHTA and CDR2 as FQGTGA. V gave up 1 base and J gave up 7 bases, with 11 bases separating them. This CDR3 reads CASSLMGPMNSPLHF. Written as DNA, the CDR3 is TGTGCCAGCAGCTTAATGGGCCCGATGAATTCACCCCTCCACTTT.

This chain links TRBV5-3 with TRBJ2-5; D might be TRBD1 or TRBD2, each matching 5 bases. TRBV5-3 is designated an ORF whose function remains uncertain. Trimming removed 1 base at V and 4 bases at J, with 14 bases between. This CDR3 region has 15 residues. The CDR3 region is CARSLFRGKAETQYF. The DNA for the CDR3 is TGTGCCAGAAGCTTGTTTCGGGGCAAGGCAGAGACCCAGTACTTC.

This clone was counted only a few times. This chain links TRBV7-2 with TRBJ2-1; TRBD1 or TRBD2 may be the D gene (5 bases each). This CDR3 has 14 amino acids. Germline CDR1 SGHTA, CDR2 FQGNSA. Trimming cost V 3 bases and J 14 bases, with 20 bases left between them. CDR3 sequence: CASSFKSSGTLEFF. CDR3 DNA sequence: TGTGCCAGCAGCTTCAAGTCAAGTGGGACGCTAGAGTTCTTC.

This chain connects TRBV27 to TRBJ2-1; 10 bases map to TRBD2. The CDR3 has 12 residues. Trimming took 6 bases from V and 8 from J; bases not matched to a gene: 1. Per the germline V gene, CDR1 is MNHEY and CDR2 is SMNVEV (reference sequence). The CDR3 sequence is CASRTSGDEQFF. CDR3 coding DNA: TGTGCCAGCAGAACTAGCGGGGATGAGCAGTTCTTC.

The genes are TRBV28 and TRBJ1-2; 9 bases fit TRBD1. This CDR3 spans 15 amino acids. Unmatched junction bases numbered 10, after V lost 3 bases and J lost 8 bases. CDR1 is MDHEN and CDR2 is SYDVKM in the germline V gene. The CDR3 DNA reads TGTGCCAGCAGTTTCCAGGACAGGGGAAAGAGGGGCTACACCTTC. This codes for CASSFQDRGKRGYTF.

The chain links TRBV5-6 to TRBJ2-7; a weak D match, TRBD2 (5 bases). Trimming shortened V by 1 base and J by 7 bases, and 12 bases separated the two germline ends. The CDR3 length is 13 residues. Germline CDR1 and CDR2: SGHDT and YYEEEE. The CDR3 DNA follows: TGTGCCAGCAGCTTGCGGAGGAGGAGGGAGCAGTACTTC. It codes for CASSLRRRREQYF.

This chain uses TRBV18 with TRBJ2-2; no clear D gene. CDR3 length: 15 residues. The V end lost 1 base, the J end lost 2 bases, and 8 bases lay between the germline ends. Germline CDR1 is KGHSH and CDR2 is LQKENI. The CDR3: CASSPQNSNTGELFF. Written as DNA, the CDR3 is TGTGCCAGCTCACCACAAAACAGCAACACCGGGGAGCTGTTTTTT. Combining the CDR3 with reference TRBV18 and TRBJ2-2 gives the whole variable domain NAGVMQNPRHLVRRRGQEARLRCSPMKGHSHVYWYRQLPEEGLKFMVYLQKENIIDESGMPKERFSAEFPKEGPSILRIQQVVRGDSAAYFCASSPQNSNTGELFFGEGSRLTVL.